The 17 T cell receptor beta chains given below trace back to one sample, sequenced in a study of PD-1 blockade in classical Hodgkin lymphoma. All trial patients relapsed after autologous stem cell transplantation. Sequencing used immunoSEQ multiplex PCR; TCRdb keeps in-frame clones, though not all of them. The data show 8,500 to 14,000 clones, approximately 71% seen once. The sequencing used peripheral blood mononuclear cells (PBMCs), collected at baseline. These receptors came from a human donor with classical Hodgkin lymphoma.

J is TRBJ2-1 and V is TRBV5-1; the D gene could be TRBD1 or TRBD2 (5 bases each). The CDR3 is 16 residues long. V was trimmed by 3 bases and J by 7 bases, leaving 20 bases between them. Per germline, CDR1 SGHRS and CDR2 YFSETQ. The CDR3 coding sequence is TGCGCCAGCAGCTCTATGCCCCGGGACGAGCGAAATGAGCAGTTCTTC. It specifies CASSSMPRDERNEQFF.

The V call is TRBV30, the J call TRBJ2-3; a weak D match, TRBD2 (6 bases). CDR1 is GTSNPN, CDR2 SVGIG, per germline (reference sequence). The CDR3 is 15 amino acids. V lost 5 bases and J lost 4, with 19 bases in between. CDR3 DNA sequence: TGTGCCTGGGGAGGGGCAGGGATGGCGGCAGATACGCAGTATTTT. This codes for CAWGGAGMAADTQYF.

The chain has TRBV28 and TRBJ2-1; 11 bases are a match to TRBD2. Per germline, CDR1 MDHEN and CDR2 SYDVKM. The ends lost 6 bases at V and 5 bases at J; junction bases unmatched: 9. There are 16 residues in the CDR3. The CDR3 DNA reads as TGTGCCAGCAGAGAAACTAGCGGGAGACTAAACAATGAGCAGTTCTTC. It encodes CASRETSGRLNNEQFF.

The chain combines TRBV2 with TRBJ1-5, with D tentatively TRBD1 (6 bases). This CDR3 comprises 18 residues. V shed 1 base and J shed 2 bases, with 18 bases lying between them. Germline loops: CDR1 SNHLY, CDR2 FYNNEI. The CDR3 spells CASSEEGGLLSGNQPQHF. The CDR3 DNA reads as TGTGCCAGCAGTGAAGAGGGGGGATTATTAAGTGGCAATCAGCCCCAGCATTTT.

CDR3 in DNA: TGTGCCAGCAGGACGGGAGGGGGTGAAAAACTGTTTTTT. Encoded protein: CASRTGGGEKLFF. The rearrangement joins TRBV25-1 to TRBJ1-4, with D perhaps TRBD1 (6 bases). V was pared by 6 bases and J by 7 bases, with 12 bases between. This CDR3 region has 13 residues. The germline gives CDR1 MGHDK, CDR2 SYGVNS.

This chain joins TRBV7-9 and TRBJ2-2; D gene uncertain. CDR3 length: 16 residues. The V gene's germline CDR1 is SEHNR and CDR2 FQNEAQ (reference sequence). V was trimmed by 4 bases and J by 0 bases, leaving 12 bases between them. CDR3 bases: TGTGCCAGCAGCTCTCGATCAGCTTCGAACACCGGGGAGCTGTTTTTT. Amino acids: CASSSRSASNTGELFF. The whole variable domain, remainder taken from reference TRBV7-9 and TRBJ2-2, is DTGVSQNPRHKITKRGQNVTFRCDPISEHNRLYWYRQTLGQGPEFLTYFQNEAQLEKSRLLSDRFSAERPKGSFSTLEIQRTEQGDSAMYLCASSSRSASNTGELFFGEGSRLTVL.

This chain links TRBV7-2 with TRBJ2-2, with D possibly TRBD1 on 5 matching bases. The CDR3 has 14 amino acids. CDR1 is SGHTA, CDR2 FQGNSA, per germline. Deletions cut 5 bases from V and 1 base from J, with 8 bases between. The CDR3 is CASSKDRNTGELFF. CDR3 in DNA: TGTGCCAGCAGCAAAGACAGGAACACCGGGGAGCTGTTTTTT.

The chain is built from TRBV6-5 and TRBJ1-1; the match to TRBD1 covers 10 bases. Germline V gene sequence: CDR1 MNHEY, CDR2 SVGAGI. J lost 1 base, V lost 5 bases, and 1 base had no gene match. This CDR3 spans 14 amino acids. The CDR3 region has the DNA TGTGCCAGCAGTGGGACAGGGGAGAACACTGAAGCTTTCTTT. The encoded protein is CASSGTGENTEAFF.

The V and J genes are TRBV9 and TRBJ2-3, with 13 bases aligning to TRBD2. V lost 2 bases to trimming and J lost 2 bases; unmatched junction nucleotides: 11. Germline V lookup: CDR1 SGDLS, CDR2 YYNGEE. The CDR3 runs 19 residues. The CDR3 DNA reads TGTGCCAGCAGCGTTACTAGCGGGGGGGCCGGGGCCCACACAGATACGCAGTATTTT. Its translation: CASSVTSGGAGAHTDTQYF.

This clone was recorded only once. In nucleotides, the CDR3 is TGCGCCAGCAGCTTTAATTCCGGGGTCGCCTATGGCTACACCTTC. It is translated as CASSFNSGVAYGYTF. V usage is TRBV4-1 and J usage is TRBJ1-2; D remains ambiguous. The CDR3 contains 15 residues. Germline loops: CDR1 MGHRA, CDR2 YSYEKL. Trimming stripped 5 bases from V and 4 bases from J, with 17 bases between.

In DNA form, the CDR3 reads TGTGCCAGCAGCCAACTCGGGACCCCCAATGAGCAGTACTTC. Its translation: CASSQLGTPNEQYF. This chain uses TRBV4-2 with TRBJ2-7, with D perhaps being TRBD1 or TRBD2 (5 bases each). Trimming left V 2 bases short and J 7 bases short, with 15 bases between. This CDR3 is built from 14 residues. CDR1 is LGHNA and CDR2 is YNFKEQ in the germline V gene.

V is TRBV18 and J is TRBJ1-3; D gene uncertain. Germline V gives CDR1 KGHSH, CDR2 LQKENI. The CDR3 runs 13 residues. Between the trimmed V and J ends, which lost 0 bases and 1 base, there was a span of 1 base. As DNA, the CDR3 is TGTGCCAGCTCACCACCATCTGGAAACACCATATATTTT. As protein: CASSPPSGNTIYF.

The rearrangement links TRBV7-2 to TRBJ2-5, with TRBD2 as a possible D gene (5 bases). Germline CDR1 SGHTA, CDR2 FQGNSA. The CDR3 totals 11 residues. V dropped 11 bases and J dropped 5 bases, with 12 bases sitting between them. The CDR3 bases are TGTGCCGCCCGGAGGCGGGAGACCCAGTACTTC. It specifies CAARRRETQYF.

The chain uses TRBV11-2 and TRBJ2-7, with 11 nucleotides matching TRBD2. This CDR3 comprises 15 residues. Trimming took 2 bases from V and 3 from J; bases not matched to a gene: 3. Looked up from germline, CDR1 is SGHAT and CDR2 is FQNNGV. The CDR3: CASSLILAGDYEQYF. The CDR3 region has the DNA TGTGCCAGCAGCTTAATACTAGCGGGAGACTACGAGCAGTACTTC.

The chain uses TRBV19 and TRBJ1-3, with D possibly being TRBD1 (5 bases). Germline CDR1 is LNHDA and CDR2 is SQIVND (reference sequence). The CDR3 extends over 14 amino acids. Trimming removed 3 bases from V and 2 bases from J, with 8 bases in between. The CDR3: CASSMPGTGNTIYF. DNA of the CDR3: TGTGCCAGTAGTATGCCAGGGACTGGAAACACCATATATTTT.

This clone was seen a handful of times. V is TRBV27 and J is TRBJ1-2, with 9 bases fitting TRBD1. The CDR3 length is 15 residues. Germline V gene sequence: CDR1 MNHEY, CDR2 SMNVEV (reference sequence). With V trimmed by 6 bases and J by 3 bases, 8 bases remained unmatched. The CDR3 DNA reads as TGTGCCAGCAGGGGTCCGGGACAGGGCCACTATGGCTACACCTTC. Translation gives CASRGPGQGHYGYTF.

The J gene is TRBJ1-2, the V gene TRBV2; no reliable D call. CDR3 length: 13 residues. Trimming removed 1 base at V and 4 bases at J, with 7 bases between. Germline V CDR1 and CDR2: SNHLY, FYNNEI. DNA of the CDR3: TGTGCCAGCAGTGAAGTGGGTAGCTATGGCTACACCTTC. As protein: CASSEVGSYGYTF. The entire variable domain, with the rest obtained from reference TRBV2 and TRBJ1-2, is as follows: EPEVTQTPSHQVTQMGQEVILRCVPISNHLYFYWYRQILGQKVEFLVSFYNNEISEKSEIFDDQFSVERPDGSNFTLKIRSTKLEDSAMYFCASSEVGSYGYTFGSGTRLTVV.